The 26 T cell receptor beta chains in this list originate from one sample, sequenced in a study of human T cells and chemical hapten exposure. Specified time point: patch test 1, 2 weeks after DPC sensitization. Sample treatment: therapeutic diphenylcyclopropenone sensitization with weekly scalp DPC. MiXCR was run by TCRdb on the RACE reads, yielding one entry per CDR3 protein. The data show about 340,000 distinct CDR3 sequences, 6% to 8.5% seen once. Source: whole blood, taken in connection with sensitization to the hapten diphenylcyclopropenone (DPC). These receptors all come from a woman between 18 and 30 years old with alopecia areata. Some clones in this sample may be carry-over from other donors' samples.

This clonotype was counted only a few times. As DNA, the CDR3 is TGTGCTAGTGGTTTGTGGGGGGCTGAAGCTTTCTTT. It translates to CASGLWGAEAFF. The chain carries TRBV12-5 and TRBJ1-1; D might be TRBD1 (5 bases). CDR3 length equals 12 residues. From germline, CDR1 is LGHNT and CDR2 FRNRAP. V lost 2 bases and J 6 bases, leaving 7 bases between the germline ends.

This clonotype was observed a few times. V gene TRBV7-2 combines with J gene TRBJ2-3; no firm D call. The germline V gene has CDR1 SGHTA and CDR2 FQGNSA. The CDR3 is 11 amino acids. Deletions cut 5 bases from V and 11 bases from J, with 11 bases between. DNA of the CDR3: TGTGCCAGCAGCCGTTCGGTGTGGCAGTATTTT. As protein: CASSRSVWQYF. The full variable domain, with the rest looked up from reference TRBV7-2 and TRBJ2-3, is GAGVSQSPSNKVTEKGKDVELRCDPISGHTALYWYRQSLGQGLEFLIYFQGNSAPDKSGLPSDRFSAERTGGSVSTLTIQRTQQEDSAVYLCASSRSVWQYFGPGTRLTVL.

This clonotype was seen a handful of times. The J gene is TRBJ1-4, the V gene TRBV7-9; 7 bases map to TRBD1. Germline lookup yields CDR1 SEHNR and CDR2 FQNEAQ (reference sequence). The V gene end was trimmed by 5 bases and the J gene end by 8 bases; junction bases not matched to a gene: 11. This CDR3 has 15 residues. The CDR3 sequence is CASSVQGGGWEKLFF. For the CDR3, the DNA is TGTGCCAGCAGCGTCCAAGGGGGCGGATGGGAAAAACTGTTTTTT. The complete variable domain, with remaining parts taken from reference TRBV7-9 and TRBJ1-4, reads DTGVSQNPRHKITKRGQNVTFRCDPISEHNRLYWYRQTLGQGPEFLTYFQNEAQLEKSRLLSDRFSAERPKGSFSTLEIQRTEQGDSAMYLCASSVQGGGWEKLFFGSGTQLSVL.

This clonotype was seen a handful of times. The chain recombines TRBV18 with TRBJ1-6, with D tentatively TRBD1 (5 bases). This CDR3 is built from 14 residues. Germline loops: CDR1 KGHSH, CDR2 LQKENI. V was cut by 5 bases and J by 6 bases, with 11 bases left in between. The CDR3 spells CASSIDSPNSPLHF. The DNA for the CDR3 is TGTGCCAGCTCAATAGACAGCCCTAATTCACCCCTCCACTTT.

This clonotype was seen a handful of times. DNA for the CDR3: TGTGCCAGCAGTGACGGGACAGGGGACTACAATGAGCAGTTCTTC. Translating gives CASSDGTGDYNEQFF. The rearrangement uses TRBV6-4 and TRBJ2-1; TRBD1 matches 10 bases. With 2 bases clipped from V and 3 bases from J, the junction kept 1 base outside the gene matches. Germline values: CDR1 MRHNA, CDR2 SNTAGT. The CDR3 totals 15 residues.

The chain has TRBV15 and TRBJ2-5, with 8 bases aligning to TRBD1. Germline assignment: CDR1 LNHNV and CDR2 YYDKDF (reference sequence). Trimming cost V 2 bases and J 5 bases; bases outside gene matches: 4. This CDR3 has 14 residues. This CDR3 is CATSRTDRGETQYF. As DNA, the CDR3 is TGTGCCACCAGCAGAACCGACAGGGGCGAGACCCAGTACTTC.

The V and J genes are TRBV28 and TRBJ1-2; the D gene is possibly TRBD1 (5 bases). Trimming left V 5 bases short and J 4 bases short, with 17 bases between. The CDR3 has 15 amino acids. Germline V gives CDR1 MDHEN, CDR2 SYDVKM. Here the CDR3 reads CASSLSAGKTYGYTF. In DNA, the CDR3 is TGTGCCAGCAGTCTATCTGCAGGGAAGACCTATGGCTACACCTTC.

The chain uses TRBV10-3 and TRBJ1-4; D unclear. The V gene's germline CDR1 is ENHRY and CDR2 SYGVKD. Trimming pared 9 bases from V and 0 bases from J, leaving 8 bases between. This CDR3 comprises 13 residues. The CDR3 region is CAIRNTTNEKLFF. CDR3 sequence (DNA): TGTGCCATACGGAACACAACTAATGAAAAACTGTTTTTT.

This clonotype was seen many times. The chain joins TRBV5-5 to TRBJ2-3, with D hard to call. Trimming removed 1 base from V and 4 bases from J, with 4 bases in between. Germline assignment: CDR1 SGHKS and CDR2 YYEKEE (reference sequence). This CDR3 comprises 12 residues. CDR3 sequence reads: CASSLWSDTQYF. CDR3 in DNA: TGTGCCAGCAGCTTGTGGTCAGATACGCAGTATTTT. Looking up the rest from reference TRBV5-5 and TRBJ2-3 gives the full variable domain: DAGVTQSPTHLIKTRGQQVTLRCSPISGHKSVSWYQQVLGQGPQFIFQYYEKEERGRGNFPDRFSARQFPNYSSELNVNALLLGDSALYLCASSLWSDTQYFGPGTRLTVL.

This clonotype has a handful of counts. J is TRBJ2-7 and V is TRBV10-3, with D tentatively TRBD1 or TRBD2 (5 bases each). The CDR3 runs 13 residues. Per the germline V gene, CDR1 is ENHRY and CDR2 is SYGVKD. V was shortened by 4 bases and J by 6 bases, with 13 bases between the two germline ends. In DNA, the CDR3 is TGTGCCATCAGTGTGGGGAGTACAGGCGAGCAGTACTTC. Encoded protein: CAISVGSTGEQYF.

The rearrangement uses TRBV2 and TRBJ2-3; 7 bases are a match to TRBD1. Trimming removed 5 bases from V and 4 bases from J; junction bases left unmatched: 15. Germline CDR1 reads SNHLY; CDR2 reads FYNNEI. The CDR3 spans 17 residues. The CDR3 is CASSIPGQSSWADTQYF. The CDR3 DNA reads TGTGCCAGCAGTATACCGGGACAGTCGTCGTGGGCAGATACGCAGTATTTT.

The genes are TRBV2 and TRBJ2-2; 8 bases map to TRBD1. The trim removed 6 bases at V and 3 bases at J, leaving 6 bases unmatched. Germline V gene lookup returns CDR1 SNHLY and CDR2 FYNNEI. This CDR3 region has 15 residues. DNA for the CDR3: TGTGCCAGCAGAAGGACAGGGTTGGACACCGGGGAGCTGTTTTTT. As protein: CASRRTGLDTGELFF.

This sequence joins TRBV9 and TRBJ2-7; TRBD1 is a possible D gene (5 bases). Germline V gene lookup returns CDR1 SGDLS and CDR2 YYNGEE. The CDR3 is 17 residues long. V shed 0 bases and J shed 1 base, with 17 bases lying between them. CDR3 nucleotides: TGTGCCAGCAGCGTAGCTGCGTCGGCAGGGCTTTCCTACGAGCAGTACTTC. This gives the protein CASSVAASAGLSYEQYF. Full variable domain (missing parts from reference TRBV9 and TRBJ2-7): DSGVTQTPKHLITATGQRVTLRCSPRSGDLSVYWYQQSLDQGLQFLIQYYNGEERAKGNILERFSAQQFPDLHSELNLSSLELGDSALYFCASSVAASAGLSYEQYFGPGTRLTVT.

This clonotype was seen ten or more times. The chain uses TRBV20-1 and TRBJ2-7; D gene ambiguous. Trimming shortened V by 5 bases and J by 5 bases, and 16 bases separated the two germline ends. The germline CDR1 and CDR2 sequences are DFQATT and SNEGSKA (reference sequence). CDR3 size: 13 residues. In DNA, the CDR3 is TGCAGTGCTCCGGTGGAAGCTCGGCACGAGCAGTACTTC. It codes for CSAPVEARHEQYF.

The V call is TRBV4-3, the J call TRBJ2-7; D gene uncertain. Germline values: CDR1 LGHNA, CDR2 YSLEER. V shed 5 bases and J shed 3 bases, with 20 bases lying between them. The CDR3 totals 16 residues. In nucleotides, the CDR3 is TGCGCCAGCAGCAAAGTGTTAGGGAAGATGAACTACGAGCAGTACTTC. The encoded protein is CASSKVLGKMNYEQYF.

The chain joins TRBV29-1 to TRBJ1-1; 7 nucleotides align to TRBD1. This CDR3 is 11 amino acids long. The ends lost 8 bases at V and 4 bases at J; junction bases unmatched: 4. Germline V lookup: CDR1 SQVTM, CDR2 ANQGSEA. CDR3 DNA: TGCAGCCCCGGGACAGCCACTGAAGCTTTCTTT. Encoded protein: CSPGTATEAFF.

This clonotype has just a few counts. The chain joins TRBV2 to TRBJ2-1; 9 bases line up with TRBD2. Germline V CDR1 and CDR2: SNHLY, FYNNEI. J gave up 7 bases and V 2 bases, and 0 bases lay outside the gene matches. The CDR3 has 13 amino acids. The CDR3 region has the DNA TGTGCCAGCAGTGAACTAGCGGGGAATGAGCAGTTCTTC. This codes for CASSELAGNEQFF. Full variable domain (missing parts from reference TRBV2 and TRBJ2-1): EPEVTQTPSHQVTQMGQEVILRCVPISNHLYFYWYRQILGQKVEFLVSFYNNEISEKSEIFDDQFSVERPDGSNFTLKIRSTKLEDSAMYFCASSELAGNEQFFGPGTRLTVL.

V gene TRBV6-1 combines with J gene TRBJ1-4; no clear D gene. Trimming removed 4 bases from V and 5 bases from J, with 17 bases in between. Germline V gene lookup returns CDR1 MNHNS and CDR2 SASEGT. CDR3 size: 16 residues. The CDR3 DNA reads TGTGCCAGCAGTGTACCCAAGGCAGCCGAGAATGAAAAACTGTTTTTT. It encodes CASSVPKAAENEKLFF.

In its sample, this clonotype was seen many times. This chain connects TRBV9 to TRBJ2-1, with no clear D. The germline V and J ends were trimmed by 0 bases and 7 bases, with 8 bases remaining between them. The germline V gene has CDR1 SGDLS and CDR2 YYNGEE. The CDR3 sequence is 13 residues long. CDR3 amino acids: CASSVGSSNEQFF. The DNA for the CDR3 is TGTGCCAGCAGCGTAGGGAGTTCAAATGAGCAGTTCTTC.

This clonotype was seen a few times. The J gene is TRBJ1-1, the V gene TRBV10-3, with D tentatively TRBD1 (6 bases). Germline V CDR1 and CDR2: ENHRY, SYGVKD. Trimming pared 0 bases from V and 5 bases from J, leaving 7 bases between. The CDR3 totals 13 residues. The DNA for the CDR3 is TGTGCCATCAGTGAGTCAGGGGGTACTGAAGCTTTCTTT. This sequence encodes CAISESGGTEAFF.

This chain links TRBV18 with TRBJ1-2; TRBD1 matches 10 bases. This CDR3 has 14 residues. Germline V CDR1 and CDR2: KGHSH, LQKENI. Trimming took 6 bases from V and 2 from J; bases not matched to a gene: 3. The CDR3 sequence is CASSPDRGNYGYTF. The CDR3 coding sequence is TGTGCCAGCTCCCCGGACAGGGGGAACTATGGCTACACCTTC.

This clonotype occurred many times. This chain joins TRBV6-2 or TRBV6-3 and TRBJ2-1; 9 nucleotides align to TRBD2. CDR1 is MNHEY, CDR2 SVGEGT, per germline. The V gene end was trimmed by 6 bases and the J gene end by 12 bases; junction bases not matched to a gene: 3. The CDR3 is 11 amino acids. CDR3: CASRGGGAQFF. The CDR3, as DNA: TGTGCCAGCAGAGGCGGGGGGGCGCAGTTCTTC.

This clonotype was counted between two and nine times. The rearrangement uses TRBV6-1 and TRBJ1-2; unclear D gene. CDR3 length equals 21 residues. From germline, CDR1 is MNHNS and CDR2 SASEGT. Deletions cut 4 bases from V and 6 bases from J, with 36 bases between. Here the CDR3 reads CASSGYSDGKTTHFARHGYTF. The CDR3 DNA reads as TGTGCCAGCAGTGGCTATTCGGACGGAAAAACGACCCACTTCGCCAGACATGGCTACACCTTC.

This clonotype was counted between two and nine times. This sequence joins TRBV10-3 and TRBJ1-5; 8 bases fit TRBD1. V was pared by 5 bases and J by 8 bases, with 8 bases of the junction left unmatched. This CDR3 spans 14 amino acids. The germline V gene has CDR1 ENHRY and CDR2 SYGVKD. The CDR3 sequence: CAISKTGEGEPQHF. CDR3 coding DNA: TGTGCCATCAGTAAGACAGGGGAAGGGGAGCCCCAGCATTTT.

This chain links TRBV6-1 with TRBJ2-3; D is unclear. Looked up from germline, CDR1 is MNHNS and CDR2 is SASEGT. Trimming stripped 6 bases from V and 0 bases from J, with 7 bases between. This CDR3 region has 13 residues. CDR3 residues: CASRLPSTDTQYF. In DNA form, the CDR3 reads TGTGCCAGCAGGCTCCCTAGCACAGATACGCAGTATTTT.

This clonotype was counted many times. The chain carries TRBV10-1 and TRBJ2-5; 9 bases align to TRBD1. CDR1 is WNHNN and CDR2 is SYGVQD in the germline V gene (reference sequence). Trimming took 10 bases from V and 3 from J; bases not matched to a gene: 9. The CDR3 extends over 14 amino acids. CDR3 DNA sequence: TGCGCCAACTACCGGGACAGGGAAGAAGAGACCCAGTACTTC. Translation: CANYRDREEETQYF.